This TCR beta chain was profiled in a study of shared clonotypes between healthy human individuals. TCRdb's table, derived via immunoSEQ multiplex PCR, lists solely in-frame clones and lacks some. Of about 960,000 clones listed, 60% to 85% are singletons. The CDR3 length is 12 residues. Germline CDR1 reads SGHTA; CDR2 reads FQGNSA. Trimming shortened V by 3 bases and J by 4 bases, and 5 bases separated the two germline ends. The TCR comes from a man aged 18 to 29 in good health. This chain uses TRBV7-2 with TRBJ2-3, with D unclear. The sequenced sample consisted of memory CD4+ T cells sorted from blood. The subset here: CD45RA-negative fraction. This chain's CDR3 is CASSFPPDTQYF. CDR3 coding DNA: TGTGCCAGCAGCTTCCCGCCAGATACGCAGTATTTT.